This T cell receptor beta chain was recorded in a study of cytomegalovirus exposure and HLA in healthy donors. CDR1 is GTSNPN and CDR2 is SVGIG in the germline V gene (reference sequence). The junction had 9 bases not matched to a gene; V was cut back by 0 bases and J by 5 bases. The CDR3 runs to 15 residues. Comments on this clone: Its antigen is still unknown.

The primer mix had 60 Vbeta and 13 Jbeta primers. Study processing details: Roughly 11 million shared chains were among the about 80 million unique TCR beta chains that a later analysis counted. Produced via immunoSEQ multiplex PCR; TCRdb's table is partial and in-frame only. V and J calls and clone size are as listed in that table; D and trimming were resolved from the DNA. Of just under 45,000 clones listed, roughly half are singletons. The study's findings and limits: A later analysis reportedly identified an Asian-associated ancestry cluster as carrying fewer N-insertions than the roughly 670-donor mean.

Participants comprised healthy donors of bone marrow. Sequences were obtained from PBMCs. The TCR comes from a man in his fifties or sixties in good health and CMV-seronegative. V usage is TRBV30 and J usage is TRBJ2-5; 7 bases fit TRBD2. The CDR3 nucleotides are TGTGCCTGGAGTGTACTTCAAGCGGGAAAGGAGACCCAGTACTTC. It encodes CAWSVLQAGKETQYF.